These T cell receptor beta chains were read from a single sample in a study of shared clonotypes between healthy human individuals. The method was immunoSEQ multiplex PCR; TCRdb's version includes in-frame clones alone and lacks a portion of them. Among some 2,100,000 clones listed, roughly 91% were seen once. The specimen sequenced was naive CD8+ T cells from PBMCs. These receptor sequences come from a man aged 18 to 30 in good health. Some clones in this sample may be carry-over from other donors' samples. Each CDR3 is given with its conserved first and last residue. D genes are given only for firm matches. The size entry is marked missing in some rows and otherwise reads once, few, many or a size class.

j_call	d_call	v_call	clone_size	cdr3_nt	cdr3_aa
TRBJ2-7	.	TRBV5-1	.	TGCGCCAGCAGCCTGGGTGTGGACGTGGGAACCTACGAGCAGTACTTC	CASSLGVDVGTYEQYF
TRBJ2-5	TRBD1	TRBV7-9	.	TGTGCCAGCAGTACGGACAGGGGGTCCCAAGAGACCCAGTACTTC	CASSTDRGSQETQYF
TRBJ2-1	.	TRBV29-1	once	TGCAGCGCCCACGGCAATGAGCAGTTCTTC	CSAHGNEQFF
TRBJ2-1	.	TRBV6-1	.	TGTGCCAGCAATGGGCGCGACTCAAGTGAGCAGTTCTTC	CASNGRDSSEQFF
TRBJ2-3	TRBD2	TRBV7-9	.	TGTGCCAGCAGCCCGCTAATCCTAGCGGGAAGAGATACGCAGTATTTT	CASSPLILAGRDTQYF
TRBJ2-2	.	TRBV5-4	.	TGTGCCAGCAGCCCAGGGGAGGGCGGGGAGCTGTTTTTT	CASSPGEGGELFF
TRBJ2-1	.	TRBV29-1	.	TGCAGCGTTGAAGATGGGGGGGCGCTTTACAATGAGCAGTTCTTC	CSVEDGGALYNEQFF
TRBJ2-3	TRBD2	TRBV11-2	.	TGTGCCAGCAGCTTACGAGGCGGGAGTACAGATACGCAGTATTTT	CASSLRGGSTDTQYF
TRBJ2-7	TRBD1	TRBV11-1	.	TGTGCCAGCAGCTTTCAGGGGGACTACGAGCAGTACTTC	CASSFQGDYEQYF
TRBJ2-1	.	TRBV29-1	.	TGCAGCGTTGACAGTGGGAGCTCCTACAATGAGCAGTTCTTC	CSVDSGSSYNEQFF
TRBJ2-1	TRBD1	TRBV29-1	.	TGCAGCGTCATTGGGACAGCTTACAATGAGCAGTTCTTC	CSVIGTAYNEQFF
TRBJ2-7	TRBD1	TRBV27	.	TGTGCCAGCAGTTTAGTGTCTGGGTTCGGACAGGGGGCCGGCTACGAGCAGTACTTC	CASSLVSGFGQGAGYEQYF
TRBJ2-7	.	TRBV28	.	TGTGCCAGCAGTTTGGTATACGAGCAGTACTTC	CASSLVYEQYF
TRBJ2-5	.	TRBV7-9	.	TGTGCCAGCAGCTTAGAGGCTACCCTCCACGGGACCCAGTACTTC	CASSLEATLHGTQYF
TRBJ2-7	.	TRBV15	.	.	CATSTSDRGLDEQYF
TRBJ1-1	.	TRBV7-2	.	TGTGCCAGCAGCGCCAGAGGGGACGTGGCCACTGAAGCTTTCTTT	CASSARGDVATEAFF
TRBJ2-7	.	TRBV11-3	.	TGTGCCAGCAGCTTACTACCCGACTACGAGCAGTACTTC	CASSLLPDYEQYF
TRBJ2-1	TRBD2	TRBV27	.	TGTGCCAGCAGTCCCCCGGGACTAGCAGAATACAATGAGCAGTTCTTC	CASSPPGLAEYNEQFF
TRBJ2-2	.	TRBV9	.	TGTGCCAGCAGCGTCCAGACAGAAAACACCGGGGAGCTGTTTTTT	CASSVQTENTGELFF
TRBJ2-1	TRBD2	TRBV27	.	TGTGCCAGCAGCCCGACCCGACTAGCGGGAGACAATGAGCAGTTCTTC	CASSPTRLAGDNEQFF
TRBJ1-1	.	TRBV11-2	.	TGTGCCAGCAGCTTCAGGGATGAGTACACTGAAGCTTTCTTT	CASSFRDEYTEAFF
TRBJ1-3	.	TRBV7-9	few	TGTGCCAGCAGTCCGCCTATTGGAAACACCATATATTTT	CASSPPIGNTIYF
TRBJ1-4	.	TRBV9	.	TGTGCCAGCAGCGCCCCTGGTGAAAAACTGTTTTTT	CASSAPGEKLFF
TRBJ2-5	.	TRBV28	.	TGTGCCAGCAGCTCCCCCCGACAGAGAGAACAAGAGACCCAGTACTTC	CASSSPRQREQETQYF
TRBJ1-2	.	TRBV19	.	TGTGCCAGTAGTCCCCCGTGGGCAGGTAACTATGGCTACACCTTC	CASSPPWAGNYGYTF
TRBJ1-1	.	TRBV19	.	TGTGCCAGTAGCACCACGCGGGGCATGAACACTGAAGCTTTCTTT	CASSTTRGMNTEAFF
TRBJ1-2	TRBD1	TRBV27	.	TGTGCCAGCAGTCCGACCCTACGGACAGGGGACAATGGCTACACCTTC	CASSPTLRTGDNGYTF
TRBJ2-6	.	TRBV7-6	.	TGTGCCAGCAGCCCACTCGCGGGCCAGACAAAGGCTGGGGCCAACGTCCTGACTTTC	CASSPLAGQTKAGANVLTF
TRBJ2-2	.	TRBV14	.	TGTGCCAGCAGCCAAGGCCCGACAGGAAGATTCGACACCGGGGAGCTGTTTTTT	CASSQGPTGRFDTGELFF
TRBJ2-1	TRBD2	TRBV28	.	TGTGCCAGCATCGGGGGGGGGCCCTACAATGAGCAGTTCTTC	CASIGGGPYNEQFF
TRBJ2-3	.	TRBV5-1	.	TGCGCCAGCAGCTTGTCAGTCAGGGCCGCAGATACGCAGTATTTT	CASSLSVRAADTQYF
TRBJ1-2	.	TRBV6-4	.	TGTGCCAGCAGTGACTTTAAAAAAAAGGACACACCGACTCCCTCCACTAACTATGGCTACACCTTC	CASSDFKKKDTPTPSTNYGYTF
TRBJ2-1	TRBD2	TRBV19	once	TGTGCCAGTAGTACCGGGATCTCAGCGGGAGGGGTGGGCAATGAGCAGTTCTTC	CASSTGISAGGVGNEQFF
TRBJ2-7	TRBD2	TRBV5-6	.	TGTGCCAGCAGCCAATCTAGCGGATTCTCCTACGAGCAGTACTTC	CASSQSSGFSYEQYF
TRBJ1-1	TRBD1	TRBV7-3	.	TGTGCCAGCAGCCCATCAGGGGGCCTTGGGGACACTGAAGCTTTCTTT	CASSPSGGLGDTEAFF
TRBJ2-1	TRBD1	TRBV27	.	TGTGCCAGCAGCTCTATCGGGACAGGGGGCTCCTACAATGAGCAGTTCTTC	CASSSIGTGGSYNEQFF
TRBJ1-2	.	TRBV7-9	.	TGTGCCAGCAGCTTAGGGGGCAGGGGCTATGGCTACACCTTC	CASSLGGRGYGYTF
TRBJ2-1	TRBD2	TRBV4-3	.	TGCGCCAGCAGCCGGATACTAGCGGAGCACAATGAGCAGTTCTTC	CASSRILAEHNEQFF
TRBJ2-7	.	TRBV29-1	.	TGCAGCTTCATGATCTCCTACGAGCAGTACTTC	CSFMISYEQYF
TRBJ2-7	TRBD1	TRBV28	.	TGTGCCAGCAGTTTTCCGGGACAGAGATTCTCCTACGAGCAGTACTTC	CASSFPGQRFSYEQYF
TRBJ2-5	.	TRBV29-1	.	TGCAGCGACAGACCTGGGGGCCTCCAAGAGACCCAGTACTTC	CSDRPGGLQETQYF
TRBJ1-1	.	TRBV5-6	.	TGTGCCAGCAGCTTGGGGCAGGGGACGACTGAAGCTTTCTTT	CASSLGQGTTEAFF
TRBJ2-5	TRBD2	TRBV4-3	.	TGCGCCAGCAGCCAACGGTTCGCGGGAGGGTTGCAAGAGACCCAGTACTTC	CASSQRFAGGLQETQYF
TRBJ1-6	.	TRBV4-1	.	TGCGCCAGCAGCCATCCCCAGGCTTCCTATAATTCACCCCTCCACTTT	CASSHPQASYNSPLHF
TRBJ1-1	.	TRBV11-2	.	TGTGCCAGCAGCGCCTCAGGTGGAGTGGCTTTCTTT	CASSASGGVAFF
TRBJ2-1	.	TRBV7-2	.	TGTGCCAGCAGCCACTCCGGGACCCAGGTCAATGAGCAGTTCTTC	CASSHSGTQVNEQFF
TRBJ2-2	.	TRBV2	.	TGTGCCAGCAGAGAAGCTGGACCGAACACCGGGGAGCTGTTTTTT	CASREAGPNTGELFF
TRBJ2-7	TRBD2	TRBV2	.	TGTGCCATCACCCGGTTGGGGGGGTCCCCAATACCTTACGAGCAGTACTTC	CAITRLGGSPIPYEQYF
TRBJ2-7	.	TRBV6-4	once	TGTGCCAGCGACGTGGCAGGGAGGTACGAGCAGTACTTC	CASDVAGRYEQYF
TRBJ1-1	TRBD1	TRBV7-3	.	TGTGCCAGCAGCTCCGGACAGGGAGCTTTCTTT	CASSSGQGAFF
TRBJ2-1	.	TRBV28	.	TGTGCCAGCGGAGATAGTTTCCACTACAATGAGCAGTTCTTC	CASGDSFHYNEQFF
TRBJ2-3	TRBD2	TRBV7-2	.	TGTGCCAGCAGCTTAGCGGCGGCAGCTAGCGGACCCACAGATACGCAGTATTTT	CASSLAAAASGPTDTQYF
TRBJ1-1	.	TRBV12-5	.	TGTGCTAGTGGTTTGGGGTACACTGAAGCTTTCTTT	CASGLGYTEAFF
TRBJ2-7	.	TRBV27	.	TGTGCCAGCAGTCCTCGTCAGGAATTGGGCTACGAGCAGTACTTC	CASSPRQELGYEQYF
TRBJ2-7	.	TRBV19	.	TGTGCCAGTAGTATAGTTCTCAGGGGATACGAGCAGTACTTC	CASSIVLRGYEQYF